This record looks at one T cell receptor (beta chain) sequence and its context. Per the original data handling: By means of reference gene primer amplification, nucleated cell counts were estimated. Sequenced by immunoSEQ multiplex PCR; TCRdb stores in-frame clones only, minus some. V, J and clone size derive from that table, while D and trimming were established from the DNA sequence. The sample yields approximately 260,000 clones, about 81% seen once. CDR1 and CDR2 (germline): MNHEY, SMNVEV (reference sequence). Deletions cut 4 bases from V and 2 bases from J, with 9 bases between. CDR3 length: 14 residues. This sample stems from a study of blood T cell repertoires in COVID-19.

The genes are TRBV27 and TRBJ1-5; D gene unclear. Sequencing was done on a sample of PBMCs or T cells enriched from blood (not recorded which). This TCR came from a man aged 25-45 years with acute COVID-19. CDR3 protein: CASSYGAGNQPQHF. The CDR3 coding sequence is TGTGCCAGCAGTTACGGTGCTGGCAATCAGCCCCAGCATTTT.